Listed below are T cell receptor beta chains from one sample, sequenced in a study of blood T cell repertoires in COVID-19. Clones were sequenced by immunoSEQ multiplex PCR, and TCRdb holds only the in-frame ones, with some missing. Found here are under 300,000 clones, around 89% of them singletons; the top ten hold about 3%. Sequences were obtained from PBMCs or T cells enriched from blood (not recorded which). The origin of the receptors is a woman between 45 and 65 years old who had recovered from COVID-19. CDR3s include the opening cysteine and the closing phenylalanine or tryptophan. Fields, in order: CDR3 length, D gene, J gene, clone size, V gene, CDR3 DNA, CDR3 protein. The D gene is left open where the match is weak. The size of a clone is reported for some rows only, either as once, few or many, or as a class for expanded clones.

cdr3_length: 15
d_call: TRBD1
j_call: TRBJ1-6
clone_size: .
v_call: TRBV30
cdr3_nt: TGTGCCTGGATGAGCCGGGACAGAGATTCTTCACCCCTCCACTTT
cdr3_aa: CAWMSRDRDSSPLHF

cdr3_length: 17
d_call: TRBD2
j_call: TRBJ2-1
clone_size: .
v_call: TRBV6-2/TRBV6-3
cdr3_nt: TGTGCCAGCAGCTTCCTCCGGGCGGGAGCTTCCTACAATGAGCAGTTCTTC
cdr3_aa: CASSFLRAGASYNEQFF

cdr3_length: 16
d_call: .
j_call: TRBJ1-2
clone_size: .
v_call: TRBV27
cdr3_nt: TGTGCCAGCAGTTCAACAGCGACGGGGGTGGTTGGCGGCTACACCTTC
cdr3_aa: CASSSTATGVVGGYTF

cdr3_length: 12
d_call: TRBD1
j_call: TRBJ2-7
clone_size: .
v_call: TRBV2
cdr3_nt: TGTGCCAGCAGGAGACAGGGGTACGAGCAGTACTTC
cdr3_aa: CASRRQGYEQYF

cdr3_length: 15
d_call: .
j_call: TRBJ2-3
clone_size: .
v_call: TRBV9
cdr3_nt: TGTGCCAGCAGCGTATTATCCAGGGGAGTAGATACGCAGTATTTT
cdr3_aa: CASSVLSRGVDTQYF

cdr3_length: 12
d_call: .
j_call: TRBJ2-2
clone_size: .
v_call: TRBV19
cdr3_nt: TGTGCCAGTGGTGACAGATCCGGGGAGCTGTTTTTT
cdr3_aa: CASGDRSGELFF

cdr3_length: 15
d_call: TRBD2
j_call: TRBJ2-7
clone_size: .
v_call: TRBV30
cdr3_nt: TGTGCCTGGAGGTCTCCCGGGACTAGCGGTTACGAGCAGTACTTC
cdr3_aa: CAWRSPGTSGYEQYF

cdr3_length: 12
d_call: TRBD1
j_call: TRBJ1-1
clone_size: .
v_call: TRBV7-9
cdr3_nt: TGTGCCAGCAGCCAGGACAGGTTTGAAGCTTTCTTT
cdr3_aa: CASSQDRFEAFF

cdr3_length: 17
d_call: .
j_call: TRBJ1-1
clone_size: .
v_call: TRBV5-1
cdr3_nt: TGCGCCAGCAGCTTGGGTGGCTCAAGTTTAAGGAACACTGAAGCTTTCTTT
cdr3_aa: CASSLGGSSLRNTEAFF

cdr3_length: 17
d_call: TRBD1
j_call: TRBJ2-7
clone_size: .
v_call: TRBV28
cdr3_nt: TGTGCCAGCAGCCAAAGCCCGGGACAGGGGTTCTCCTACGAGCAGTACTTC
cdr3_aa: CASSQSPGQGFSYEQYF

cdr3_length: 15
d_call: .
j_call: TRBJ2-3
clone_size: .
v_call: TRBV7-6
cdr3_nt: TGTGCCAGCAGCAAACTGGGCTTAGGCACAGATACGCAGTATTTT
cdr3_aa: CASSKLGLGTDTQYF

cdr3_length: 15
d_call: TRBD2
j_call: TRBJ2-7
clone_size: .
v_call: TRBV5-1
cdr3_nt: TGCGCCAGCGGACCCGGGACTAGCGGCTCCTACGAGCAGTACTTC
cdr3_aa: CASGPGTSGSYEQYF

cdr3_length: 14
d_call: TRBD1
j_call: TRBJ1-6
clone_size: .
v_call: TRBV5-6
cdr3_nt: TGTGCCAGCAGCTTATGGACAGGGGATTCACCCCTCCACTTT
cdr3_aa: CASSLWTGDSPLHF

cdr3_length: 16
d_call: TRBD2
j_call: TRBJ2-1
clone_size: .
v_call: TRBV2
cdr3_nt: TGTGCCAGCAGTGTTGCGGTAGTAGCGGGAATCGATGAGCAGTTCTTC
cdr3_aa: CASSVAVVAGIDEQFF

cdr3_length: 13
d_call: .
j_call: TRBJ2-7
clone_size: .
v_call: TRBV9
cdr3_nt: TGTGCCAGCAGCTCAGGGCTTCAGAGAGAGCAGTACTTC
cdr3_aa: CASSSGLQREQYF

cdr3_length: 16
d_call: TRBD1
j_call: TRBJ1-5
clone_size: .
v_call: TRBV18
cdr3_nt: TGTGCCAGCTCACCTTCCGGGACAGGGTTCGGTCAGCCCCAGCATTTT
cdr3_aa: CASSPSGTGFGQPQHF

cdr3_length: 16
d_call: .
j_call: TRBJ1-4
clone_size: .
v_call: TRBV9
cdr3_nt: TGTGCCAGCAGCGTAGATCAGGGGACCCCCAATGAAAAACTGTTTTTT
cdr3_aa: CASSVDQGTPNEKLFF

cdr3_length: 15
d_call: .
j_call: TRBJ2-2
clone_size: .
v_call: TRBV7-9
cdr3_nt: TGTGCCAGCATTAGAGGCAGCCACAACACCGGGGAGCTGTTTTTT
cdr3_aa: CASIRGSHNTGELFF

cdr3_length: 15
d_call: .
j_call: TRBJ2-3
clone_size: .
v_call: TRBV7-2
cdr3_nt: TGTGCCAGCAGCTCTAGGGCAGGGGGCACAGATACGCAGTATTTT
cdr3_aa: CASSSRAGGTDTQYF

cdr3_length: 13
d_call: TRBD1
j_call: TRBJ1-2
clone_size: once
v_call: TRBV27
cdr3_nt: TGTGCCAGCAGTCCGACAGGGGCCTATGGCTACACCTTC
cdr3_aa: CASSPTGAYGYTF

cdr3_length: 15
d_call: TRBD1
j_call: TRBJ2-7
clone_size: .
v_call: TRBV11-3
cdr3_nt: TGTGCCAGCAGCCACTCCGGGACAGGGTCCTACGAGCAGTACTTC
cdr3_aa: CASSHSGTGSYEQYF

cdr3_length: 16
d_call: .
j_call: TRBJ1-1
clone_size: .
v_call: TRBV6-2/TRBV6-3
cdr3_nt: TGTGCCAGCAGTTACCCTAGCAACCACCTGAACACTGAAGCTTTCTTT
cdr3_aa: CASSYPSNHLNTEAFF

cdr3_length: 14
d_call: TRBD2
j_call: TRBJ2-7
clone_size: .
v_call: TRBV7-2
cdr3_nt: TGTGCCAGCAGGCTCCCGGCTAGCGGGGCCGAGCAGTACTTC
cdr3_aa: CASRLPASGAEQYF

cdr3_length: 12
d_call: .
j_call: TRBJ2-3
clone_size: .
v_call: TRBV29-1
cdr3_nt: TGCAGCGCGAAAACTAGCACAGATACGCAGTATTTT
cdr3_aa: CSAKTSTDTQYF

cdr3_length: 12
d_call: TRBD1
j_call: TRBJ2-7
clone_size: once
v_call: TRBV5-1
cdr3_nt: TGCGCCAGCAGCTGGGACAGGGTTGGGCAGTACTTC
cdr3_aa: CASSWDRVGQYF

cdr3_length: 13
d_call: .
j_call: TRBJ1-5
clone_size: .
v_call: TRBV28
cdr3_nt: TGTGCCAGCAGTTTACTGGGCTATCAGCCCCAGCATTTT
cdr3_aa: CASSLLGYQPQHF

cdr3_length: 13
d_call: .
j_call: TRBJ2-7
clone_size: few
v_call: TRBV5-1
cdr3_nt: TGCGCCAGCAGTCTCGGGGGTATATACGAGCAGTACTTC
cdr3_aa: CASSLGGIYEQYF

cdr3_length: 13
d_call: .
j_call: TRBJ1-4
clone_size: .
v_call: TRBV11-2
cdr3_nt: TGTGCCAGCAGCTTAAACAGGGATGAAAAACTGTTTTTT
cdr3_aa: CASSLNRDEKLFF

cdr3_length: 11
d_call: .
j_call: TRBJ2-7
clone_size: .
v_call: TRBV20-1
cdr3_nt: TGCAGTGCGGGAGGGGGCTACGAGCAGTACTTC
cdr3_aa: CSAGGGYEQYF

cdr3_length: 16
d_call: TRBD2
j_call: TRBJ2-7
clone_size: .
v_call: TRBV7-2
cdr3_nt: TGTGCCAGCCGTAAGAGCTCAACTAGCGGGAGTTACGAGCAGTACTTC
cdr3_aa: CASRKSSTSGSYEQYF

cdr3_length: 15
d_call: .
j_call: TRBJ1-3
clone_size: .
v_call: TRBV28
cdr3_nt: TGTGCCAGCAGTTTGGAGGCGCTTGGTGGAAACACCATATATTTT
cdr3_aa: CASSLEALGGNTIYF

cdr3_length: 15
d_call: .
j_call: TRBJ2-7
clone_size: .
v_call: TRBV28
cdr3_nt: TGTGCCAGCAGTCAAAACCGGGAGAGCTCCTACGAGCAGTACTTC
cdr3_aa: CASSQNRESSYEQYF

cdr3_length: 15
d_call: .
j_call: TRBJ1-5
clone_size: .
v_call: TRBV5-1
cdr3_nt: TGCGCCAGCAGCAGAGACACAGGCGGCAATCAGCCCCAGCATTTT
cdr3_aa: CASSRDTGGNQPQHF

cdr3_length: 14
d_call: .
j_call: TRBJ2-7
clone_size: .
v_call: TRBV11-2
cdr3_nt: TGTGCCAGCAGCTTAGTGTTAGCGTCCTACGAGCAGTACTTC
cdr3_aa: CASSLVLASYEQYF

cdr3_length: 15
d_call: .
j_call: TRBJ1-1
clone_size: .
v_call: TRBV24-1
cdr3_nt: TGTGCCACCAGTGATTCAGGGGTCATGAACACTGAAGCTTTCTTT
cdr3_aa: CATSDSGVMNTEAFF

cdr3_length: 16
d_call: TRBD1
j_call: TRBJ1-3
clone_size: .
v_call: TRBV28
cdr3_nt: TGTGCCAGCAGTTTGGCCGGGACAGAGGCCCGAAACACCATATATTTT
cdr3_aa: CASSLAGTEARNTIYF

cdr3_length: 13
d_call: .
j_call: TRBJ2-1
clone_size: .
v_call: TRBV14
cdr3_nt: TGTGCCAGCAGCCGATCACAGGGTACCGAGCAGTTCTTC
cdr3_aa: CASSRSQGTEQFF

cdr3_length: 14
d_call: .
j_call: TRBJ2-2
clone_size: .
v_call: TRBV10-1
cdr3_nt: TGCGCCAGCAGTGTGAGTTTAAACACCGGGGAGCTGTTTTTT
cdr3_aa: CASSVSLNTGELFF

cdr3_length: 15
d_call: TRBD2
j_call: TRBJ2-7
clone_size: .
v_call: TRBV4-3
cdr3_nt: TGCGCCAGCAGCCGGGGCGGGGGATCCGACTACGAGCAGTACTTC
cdr3_aa: CASSRGGGSDYEQYF